A single sample is the source of the 15 T cell receptor beta chains below, sequenced in a study of blood T cell repertoires in COVID-19. Some clones are missing from TCRdb's copy, which holds only in-frame ones; the method was immunoSEQ multiplex PCR. This sample carries more than 100,000 clones, around 91% of them seen once, and the ten largest clones take around 4%. Sequences were obtained from peripheral blood. The receptors here all came from a woman aged 60 to 75 with COVID-19, enrolled during active disease.

The chain carries TRBV7-2 and TRBJ2-3, with TRBD2 identical over 8 bases. Germline V gene sequence: CDR1 SGHTA, CDR2 FQGNSA. V lost 5 bases to trimming and J lost 1 base; unmatched junction nucleotides: 8. This CDR3 has 16 amino acids. CDR3 bases: TGTGCCAGCAGCGATTTTAGCGGGGTCCGCACAGATACGCAGTATTTT. The encoded protein is CASSDFSGVRTDTQYF. The full variable domain, with the rest looked up from reference TRBV7-2 and TRBJ2-3, is GAGVSQSPSNKVTEKGKDVELRCDPISGHTALYWYRQSLGQGLEFLIYFQGNSAPDKSGLPSDRFSAERTGGSVSTLTIQRTQQEDSAVYLCASSDFSGVRTDTQYFGPGTRLTVL.

The rearrangement links TRBV21-1 to TRBJ1-5. TRBV21-1 is annotated as a pseudogene. The CDR3 is 16 residues long. CDR3 nucleotide sequence: TGTGCCAGCAGTACCATAAAAATTCCAAGAAGACTCAGCCAGCATTTT. This sequence encodes CASSTIKIPRRLSQHF.

This clone was seen a few times. The rearrangement links TRBV6-2 or TRBV6-3 to TRBJ2-7, with 15 positions matching TRBD2. The CDR3 loop spans 18 amino acids. The V gene's germline CDR1 is MNHEY and CDR2 SVGEGT. After removal of 0 bases from V and 2 bases from J, the junction contained 5 bases not matched to a gene. This CDR3 reads CASSYSGLAGGLPYEQYF. The CDR3 DNA is TGTGCCAGCAGTTACTCGGGACTAGCGGGGGGCCTCCCCTACGAGCAGTACTTC.

The rearrangement joins TRBV7-9 to TRBJ2-1; 9 bases match TRBD1. CDR1 is SEHNR, CDR2 FQNEAQ, per germline (reference sequence). The CDR3 spans 15 residues. Germline trimming cut 5 bases from V and 6 bases from J; bases unmatched to any gene: 8. The CDR3 protein is CASSHRDRVSNEQFF. The CDR3 region has the DNA TGTGCCAGCAGCCACCGGGACAGGGTGTCCAATGAGCAGTTCTTC.

This chain links TRBV7-2 with TRBJ2-7; tentatively, D is TRBD1 (5 bases). V was trimmed by 0 bases and J by 2 bases, leaving 11 bases between them. The CDR3 is 15 residues long. The germline CDR1 and CDR2 sequences are SGHTA and FQGNSA. CDR3 in DNA: TGTGCCAGCAGCTTAGCCTCGGTCAGGGCCTACGAGCAGTACTTC. Amino acids: CASSLASVRAYEQYF.

This clone was seen a single time. The chain employs TRBV19 and TRBJ2-7, with 7 positions matching TRBD1. This CDR3 contains 15 residues. The J segment lost 0 bases and the V segment lost 1 base, leaving 3 bases of the junction unmatched. Germline V gives CDR1 LNHDA, CDR2 SQIVND (reference sequence). CDR3 in amino acids: CASSIVGQSSYEQYF. As DNA, the CDR3 is TGTGCCAGTAGTATAGTGGGACAGAGCTCCTACGAGCAGTACTTC. Variable domain in full (rest from reference TRBV19 and TRBJ2-7): DGGITQSPKYLFRKEGQNVTLSCEQNLNHDAMYWYRQDPGQGLRLIYYSQIVNDFQKGDIAEGYSVSREKKESFPLTVTSAQKNPTAFYLCASSIVGQSSYEQYFGPGTRLTVT.

V is TRBV4-1 and J is TRBJ1-2; D might be TRBD1 (5 bases). CDR1 and CDR2 (germline): MGHRA, YSYEKL. The CDR3 is 14 amino acids. With 0 bases removed from V and 3 bases from J, the gap between germline ends came to 8 bases. The CDR3 sequence: CASSQDGGDYGYTF. DNA for the CDR3: TGCGCCAGCAGCCAAGACGGGGGGGACTATGGCTACACCTTC.

This chain uses TRBV19 with TRBJ1-2; perhaps TRBD1 as D (6 bases). Germline loops: CDR1 LNHDA, CDR2 SQIVND (reference sequence). V lost 3 bases to trimming and J lost 2 bases, with 13 bases between them. This CDR3 is built from 15 residues. CDR3 in DNA: TGTGCCAGTAGTATCGACAGGAGAGGAAACTATGGCTACACCTTC. Translating it yields CASSIDRRGNYGYTF.

The chain is built from TRBV9 and TRBJ1-1; a possible D gene is TRBD1 (5 bases). V shed 3 bases and J shed 2 bases, with 14 bases lying between them. Germline V lookup: CDR1 SGDLS, CDR2 YYNGEE. This CDR3 region has 15 residues. This CDR3 reads CASSDDFGANTEAFF. The CDR3 nucleotides are TGTGCCAGCAGCGACGACTTTGGGGCAAACACTGAAGCTTTCTTT.

This clone was seen only once. The rearrangement joins TRBV4-1 to TRBJ2-7, with 7 bases matching TRBD2. The germline V gene has CDR1 MGHRA and CDR2 YSYEKL. The length of the CDR3 is 17 residues. The V and J ends lost 0 bases and 0 bases, in that order; junction bases with no gene match: 8. The CDR3 here is CASSQETSGVLSYEQYF. In DNA form, the CDR3 reads TGCGCCAGCAGCCAAGAGACGAGCGGGGTCCTCTCCTACGAGCAGTACTTC.

This chain connects TRBV19 to TRBJ2-1, with 10 bases matching TRBD2. Losses at the gene ends were 1 base for V and 7 bases for J; bases not matched to a gene: 4. The CDR3 is 15 amino acids. Germline loops: CDR1 LNHDA, CDR2 SQIVND (reference sequence). CDR3 in amino acids: CASSIVAGGGNEQFF. The CDR3 DNA reads TGTGCCAGTAGTATAGTAGCGGGGGGTGGAAATGAGCAGTTCTTC. Full variable domain (outside the CDR3, taken from reference TRBV19 and TRBJ2-1): DGGITQSPKYLFRKEGQNVTLSCEQNLNHDAMYWYRQDPGQGLRLIYYSQIVNDFQKGDIAEGYSVSREKKESFPLTVTSAQKNPTAFYLCASSIVAGGGNEQFFGPGTRLTVL.

The chain has TRBV7-9 and TRBJ2-3, with 9 nucleotides matching TRBD2. The CDR3 loop spans 15 amino acids. The germline V gene encodes CDR1 SEHNR and CDR2 FQNEAQ (reference sequence). Trimming removed 5 bases from V and 1 base from J; junction bases left unmatched: 4. CDR3 nucleotides: TGTGCCAGCAGCAGAGCGGGGGGCCGCACAGATACGCAGTATTTT. It encodes CASSRAGGRTDTQYF.

V and J are TRBV6-5 and TRBJ1-1; D unresolved. V lost 2 bases and J 0 bases, leaving 13 bases between the germline ends. Germline V gene lookup returns CDR1 MNHEY and CDR2 SVGAGI. CDR3 length: 16 residues. CDR3 in DNA: TGTGCCAGCAGTTACCGGCAGGCGCCCGTGAACACTGAAGCTTTCTTT. Translated: CASSYRQAPVNTEAFF.

The chain's CDR3 is CAISESEGLNTEAFF. The CDR3, as DNA: TGTGCCATCAGTGAGTCGGAGGGCTTGAACACTGAAGCTTTCTTT. The rearrangement uses TRBV10-3 and TRBJ1-1; D is uncertain. This CDR3 is built from 15 residues. Trimming removed 0 bases from V and 0 bases from J, with 8 bases in between. Germline V gives CDR1 ENHRY, CDR2 SYGVKD.

This chain links TRBV10-2 with TRBJ2-7; 7 bases align to TRBD2. V shed 3 bases and J 3 bases; nucleotides not matched to a gene: 5. Germline V gene lookup returns CDR1 WSHSY and CDR2 SAAADI. The CDR3 length is 14 residues. The CDR3 DNA sequence: TGCGCCAGCAGTGAAGGAGTAGCGGGCTACGAGCAGTACTTC. Translation: CASSEGVAGYEQYF.